Detailed here is one T cell receptor beta chain. What this receptor recognizes is not known. No base quality information exists; no much larger clone differs at one position. Libraries were built with PCR. Sequencing took place on an Illumina HiSeq 2500. To reduce PCR and sequencing biases, unique molecular identifiers were incorporated into the TCR beta cDNA libraries. Some 500,000 cDNA molecules were obtained for every 1 to 10 million input T cells, so each molecule roughly corresponded to one T cell. The patient libraries were prepared and sequenced using the same protocol as the earlier healthy control dataset. Within a given batch, samples were prepared together, multiplexed and sequenced on the same HiSeq lane. As for how the authors treated the data: MIGEC handled the raw barcoded reads, throwing out single-read molecular identifier groups before consensus assembly and CDR3 extraction. Clonotype tables were post-analysed with VDJtools, normalizing diversity by down-sampling all datasets to the smallest sample size. Repertoire overlap clustering matched CDR3 amino acid but not nucleotide sequences to correct batch-related cross-sample contamination. The public sequencing data were trimmed at Q25 with fastp and processed into clonotypes with MiXCR by TCRdb, which kept only in-frame beta chains. Under each unique CDR3 protein, matching rows form one entry showing the most common genes and DNA. Here the V and J calls rest on TCRdb's processing, not on the authors' analysis. The sample table contains 800,000 to 950,000 distinct CDR3 sequences; only one count was recorded for about 50% of them. The top ten constitute approximately 4.5% of the sample.

TCR beta repertoires were profiled from peripheral blood of roughly 13 young patients with multiple sclerosis to demonstrate the VDJtools post-analysis software. The multiple sclerosis patients were children and adolescents ranging in age from about 6 to 17 years. This sample is part of a study of post-analysis software for immune sequencing data (dated by TCRdb to about 2015). In the study overall: Relapsing-remitting, secondary progressive and progressive-relapsing multiple sclerosis were recorded as disease courses, and subtype annotation was lacking for some patients. The patient repertoires were set against ten to eleven previously published healthy control repertoires from donors whose ages ranged from 6 to 25 years. A subset of samples was prepared in parallel using single-end sample barcoding, then pooled and co-amplified after Illumina adapter ligation.

Beyond this particular receptor, the publication reports: Multiple sclerosis patients had significantly lower normalized Chao1 diversity than controls, a result that suggests substantial peripheral T-cell clonal expansion. The control group was slightly older than the multiple sclerosis patient group. Direct clustering with F measure revealed strong co-clustering of samples prepared in the same batch, which led to a batch-effect correction.

Sequenced material: blood. This TCR was recovered from a girl between 5 and 17 years old with multiple sclerosis.

The CDR3 protein is CASSSLAGGGYEQYF. In nucleotides, the sequence is TGTGCCAGCAGCTCCCTAGCGGGGGGCGGCTACGAGCAGTACTTC. The receptor chain draws on TRBV7-2 and TRBJ2-7; TRBD2 aligns with 11 central bases. The cysteine opens and the phenylalanine closes a CDR3 of 15 amino acids. The DNA shown is the 45-base CDR3, in frame from base 1. Relative to germline, V is missing 4 bases and J is missing 3 bases, with 5 bases of the junction outside any gene match. As encoded in the germline V gene, CDR1 is SGHTA while CDR2 is FQGNSA.